What follows is one TCR beta chain and its context. Deletions cut 5 bases from V and 5 bases from J, with 18 bases between. Germline loops: CDR1 SEHNR, CDR2 FQNEAQ (reference sequence). The CDR3 loop spans 15 amino acids. Researchers amplified the TCR beta CDR3 regions from RNA transcripts. Initially, a first-round RT-PCR of the TCR CDR3 employed the HTBI primer set. TCRdb reanalysed the multiplex PCR reads using MiXCR and keeps one entry per CDR3 protein. This table holds 490,000 or so distinct CDR3 sequences, about 20% found once. This sample was included in a study of T cells in Graves' hyperthyroidism and ophthalmopathy. Background on the study: Peripheral blood samples were taken at initial diagnosis, prior to any treatment.

The sample taken for sequencing was blood. The J gene is TRBJ1-1, the V gene TRBV7-9; TRBD1 is a possible D gene (5 bases). The sequence came from a man aged 35-49 years with Graves' ophthalmopathy. The CDR3 is CASSPLWKGRTEAFF. The CDR3 nucleotides are TGTGCCAGCAGCCCCCTATGGAAGGGGCGGACTGAAGCTTTCTTT.